The present T cell receptor beta chain was sequenced within a study of blood T cell repertoires in COVID-19. Background on the study: Specimens from acute and convalescent COVID-19 originated in the United States, Italy and Spain. T cells, B-cell-depleted T cells, or PBMCs supplied cDNA or gDNA.

CDR1 and CDR2 from the germline V gene are SEHNR and FQNEAQ (reference sequence). V lost 0 bases and J 10 bases, leaving 9 bases between the germline ends. CDR3 length equals 12 residues. The table lists this clone with a few counts. In the original processing: Reference gene primers were amplified, and this amplification served to estimate nucleated cell counts. Measured with immunoSEQ multiplex PCR; TCRdb has only the in-frame clones, and not every one. Clone size and V and J calls were adopted from that table, with D and trimming inferred from the DNA. The sample yields fewer than 350,000 clones, around 87% seen once.

The specimen sequenced was peripheral blood. The chain employs TRBV7-9 and TRBJ1-1; TRBD1 might be the D (5 bases). This clonotype was obtained from a woman in her forties or fifties who had recovered from COVID-19. The CDR3 loop is CASSLAQGRAFF. The DNA of the CDR3 is TGTGCCAGCAGCTTAGCTCAGGGTCGAGCTTTCTTT.